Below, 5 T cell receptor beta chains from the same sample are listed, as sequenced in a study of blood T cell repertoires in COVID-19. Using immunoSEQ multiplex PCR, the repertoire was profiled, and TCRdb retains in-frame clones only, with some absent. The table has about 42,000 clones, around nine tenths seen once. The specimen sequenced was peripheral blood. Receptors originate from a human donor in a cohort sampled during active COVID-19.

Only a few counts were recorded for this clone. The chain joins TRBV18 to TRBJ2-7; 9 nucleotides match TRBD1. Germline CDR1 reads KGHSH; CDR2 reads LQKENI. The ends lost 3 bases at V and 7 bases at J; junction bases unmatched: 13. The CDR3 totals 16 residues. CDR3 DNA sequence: TGTGCCAGCTCACCTGTGGGGACAGGGACTGATATGGAGCAGTACTTC. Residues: CASSPVGTGTDMEQYF.

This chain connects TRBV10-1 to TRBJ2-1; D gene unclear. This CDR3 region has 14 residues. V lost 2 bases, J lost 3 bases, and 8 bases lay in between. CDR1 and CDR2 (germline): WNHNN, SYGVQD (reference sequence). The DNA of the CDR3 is TGCGCCAGCAGTGAGGGAGTCGGCTACAATGAGCAGTTCTTC. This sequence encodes CASSEGVGYNEQFF.

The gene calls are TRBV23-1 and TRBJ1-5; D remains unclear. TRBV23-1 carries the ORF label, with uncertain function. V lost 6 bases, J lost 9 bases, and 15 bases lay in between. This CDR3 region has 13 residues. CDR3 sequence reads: CASSPLRGVPQHF. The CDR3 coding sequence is TGCGCCAGCAGCCCCCTCCGCGGGGTGCCCCAGCATTTT.

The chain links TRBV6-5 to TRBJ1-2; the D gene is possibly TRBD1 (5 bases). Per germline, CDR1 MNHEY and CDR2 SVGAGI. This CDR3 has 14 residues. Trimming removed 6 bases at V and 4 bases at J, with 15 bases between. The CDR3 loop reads CASRAQTVSYGYTF. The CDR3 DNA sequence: TGTGCCAGCAGGGCCCAGACAGTAAGCTATGGCTACACCTTC.

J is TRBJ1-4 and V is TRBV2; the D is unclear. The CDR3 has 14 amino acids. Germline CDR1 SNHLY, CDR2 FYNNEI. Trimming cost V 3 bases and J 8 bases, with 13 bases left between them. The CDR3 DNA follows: TGTGCCAGCAGTGATCCGAGAGAGGGAGAAAAACTGTTTTTT. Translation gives CASSDPREGEKLFF.